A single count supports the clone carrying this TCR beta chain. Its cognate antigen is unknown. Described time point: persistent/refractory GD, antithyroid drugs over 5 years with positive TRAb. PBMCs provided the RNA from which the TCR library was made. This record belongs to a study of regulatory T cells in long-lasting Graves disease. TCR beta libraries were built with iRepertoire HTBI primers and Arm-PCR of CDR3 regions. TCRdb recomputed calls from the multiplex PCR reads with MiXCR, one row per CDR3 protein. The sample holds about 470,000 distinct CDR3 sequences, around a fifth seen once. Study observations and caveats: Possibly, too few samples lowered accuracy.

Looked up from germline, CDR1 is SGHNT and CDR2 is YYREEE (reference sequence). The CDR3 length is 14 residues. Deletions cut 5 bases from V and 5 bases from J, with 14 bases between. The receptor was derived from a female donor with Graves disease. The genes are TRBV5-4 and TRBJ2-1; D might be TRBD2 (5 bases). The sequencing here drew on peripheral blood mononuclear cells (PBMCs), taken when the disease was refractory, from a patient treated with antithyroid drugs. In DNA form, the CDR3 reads TGTGCCAGCAGGGACGAGGGTTTCAACAATGAGCAGTTCTTC. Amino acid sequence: CASRDEGFNNEQFF.